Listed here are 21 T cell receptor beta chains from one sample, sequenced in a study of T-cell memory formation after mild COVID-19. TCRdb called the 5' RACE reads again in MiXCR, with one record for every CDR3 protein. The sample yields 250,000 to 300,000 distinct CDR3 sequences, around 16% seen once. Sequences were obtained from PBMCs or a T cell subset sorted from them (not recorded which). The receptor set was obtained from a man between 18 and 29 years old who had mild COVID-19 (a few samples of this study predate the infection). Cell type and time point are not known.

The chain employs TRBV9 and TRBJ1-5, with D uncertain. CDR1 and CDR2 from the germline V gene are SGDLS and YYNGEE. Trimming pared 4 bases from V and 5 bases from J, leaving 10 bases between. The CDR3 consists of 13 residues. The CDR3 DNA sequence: TGTGCCAGCAGCCTCTCTCAGGATCAGCCCCAGCATTTT. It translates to CASSLSQDQPQHF.

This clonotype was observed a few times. The CDR3 is CASSVTPSGANVLTF. The CDR3 bases are TGTGCCAGCAGCGTCACCCCGTCTGGGGCCAACGTCCTGACTTTC. The chain combines TRBV9 with TRBJ2-6; D is undetermined. Per the germline V gene, CDR1 is SGDLS and CDR2 is YYNGEE. V lost 2 bases and J lost 1, with 7 bases in between. The CDR3 is 15 amino acids.

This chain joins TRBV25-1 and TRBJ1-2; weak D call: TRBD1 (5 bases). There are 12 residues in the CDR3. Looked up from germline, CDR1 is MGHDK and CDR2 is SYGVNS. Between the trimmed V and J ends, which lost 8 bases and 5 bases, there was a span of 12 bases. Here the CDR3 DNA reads TGTGCCAGCGGGGACGGTTATTATGGCTACACCTTC. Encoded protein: CASGDGYYGYTF.

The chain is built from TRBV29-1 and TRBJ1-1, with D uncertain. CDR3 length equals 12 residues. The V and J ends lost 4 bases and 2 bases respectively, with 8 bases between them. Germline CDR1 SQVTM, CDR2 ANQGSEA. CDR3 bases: TGCAGCGTTGGGAGTGGTAACACTGAAGCTTTCTTT. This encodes CSVGSGNTEAFF.

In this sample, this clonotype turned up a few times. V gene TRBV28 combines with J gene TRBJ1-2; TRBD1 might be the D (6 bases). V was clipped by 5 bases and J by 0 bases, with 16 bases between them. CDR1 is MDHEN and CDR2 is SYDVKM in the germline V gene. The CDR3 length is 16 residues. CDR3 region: CASSPITGKANYGYTF. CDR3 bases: TGTGCCAGCAGTCCAATTACAGGGAAAGCTAACTATGGCTACACCTTC.

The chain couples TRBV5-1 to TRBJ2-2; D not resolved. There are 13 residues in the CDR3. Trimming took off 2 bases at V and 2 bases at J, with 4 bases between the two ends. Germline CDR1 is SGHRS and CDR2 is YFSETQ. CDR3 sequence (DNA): TGCGCCAGCAGCTTTGACAACACCGGGGAGCTGTTTTTT. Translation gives CASSFDNTGELFF.

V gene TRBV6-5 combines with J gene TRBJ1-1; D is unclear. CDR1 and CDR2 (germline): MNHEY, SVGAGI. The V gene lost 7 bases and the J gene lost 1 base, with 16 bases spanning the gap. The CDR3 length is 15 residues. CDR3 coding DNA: TGTGCCAGCACCGACCCGTGGCAAGCGAACACTGAAGCTTTCTTT. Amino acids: CASTDPWQANTEAFF.

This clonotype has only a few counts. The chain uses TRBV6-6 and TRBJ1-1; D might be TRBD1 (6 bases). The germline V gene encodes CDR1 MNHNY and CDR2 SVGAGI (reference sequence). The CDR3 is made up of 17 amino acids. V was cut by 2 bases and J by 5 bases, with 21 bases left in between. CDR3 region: CASSYGPAGGLGTEAFF. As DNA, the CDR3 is TGTGCCAGCAGTTACGGCCCCGCTGGGGGCCTAGGAACTGAAGCTTTCTTT.

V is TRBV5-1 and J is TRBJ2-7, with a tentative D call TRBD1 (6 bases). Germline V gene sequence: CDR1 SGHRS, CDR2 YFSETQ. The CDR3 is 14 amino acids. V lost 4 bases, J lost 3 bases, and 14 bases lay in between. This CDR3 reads CASSTGLGDYEQYF. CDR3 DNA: TGCGCCAGCAGCACAGGGTTGGGAGACTACGAGCAGTACTTC.

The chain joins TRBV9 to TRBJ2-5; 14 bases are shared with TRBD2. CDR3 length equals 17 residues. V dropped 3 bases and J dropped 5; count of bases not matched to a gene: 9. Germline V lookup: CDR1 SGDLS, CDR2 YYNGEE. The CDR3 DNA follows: TGTGCCAGCAGCGGAGGACTAGCGGGGGGCCTGTGGGAGACCCAGTACTTC. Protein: CASSGGLAGGLWETQYF. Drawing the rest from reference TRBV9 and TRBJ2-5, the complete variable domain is DSGVTQTPKHLITATGQRVTLRCSPRSGDLSVYWYQQSLDQGLQFLIQYYNGEERAKGNILERFSAQQFPDLHSELNLSSLELGDSALYFCASSGGLAGGLWETQYFGPGTRLLVL.

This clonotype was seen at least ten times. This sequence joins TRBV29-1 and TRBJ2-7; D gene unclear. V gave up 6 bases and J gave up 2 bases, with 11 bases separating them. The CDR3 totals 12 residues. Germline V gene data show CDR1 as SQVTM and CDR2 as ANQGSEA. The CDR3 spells CSVLDGPYEQYV. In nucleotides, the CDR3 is TGCAGCGTCCTGGACGGTCCCTACGAGCAGTACGTC.

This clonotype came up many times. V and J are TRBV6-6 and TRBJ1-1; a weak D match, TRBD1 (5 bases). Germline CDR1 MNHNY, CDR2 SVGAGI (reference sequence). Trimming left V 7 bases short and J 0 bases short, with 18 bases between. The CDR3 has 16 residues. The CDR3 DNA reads TGTGCCAGCAAAGATAGGACACAGCTCATGAACACTGAAGCTTTCTTT. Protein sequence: CASKDRTQLMNTEAFF.

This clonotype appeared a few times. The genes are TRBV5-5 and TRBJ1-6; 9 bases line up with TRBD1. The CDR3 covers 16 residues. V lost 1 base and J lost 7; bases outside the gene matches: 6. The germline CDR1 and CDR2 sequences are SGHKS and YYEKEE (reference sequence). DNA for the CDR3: TGTGCCAGCAGCTTGCGGGGAGGACAGGGGAATTCACCCCTCCACTTT. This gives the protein CASSLRGGQGNSPLHF.

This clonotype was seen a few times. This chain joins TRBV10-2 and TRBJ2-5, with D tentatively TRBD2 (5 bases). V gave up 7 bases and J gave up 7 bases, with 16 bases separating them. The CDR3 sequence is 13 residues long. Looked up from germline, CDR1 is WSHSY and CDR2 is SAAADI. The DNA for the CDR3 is TGCGCCAGCACCGGGGTGGACGGAGGGACCCAGTACTTC. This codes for CASTGVDGGTQYF.

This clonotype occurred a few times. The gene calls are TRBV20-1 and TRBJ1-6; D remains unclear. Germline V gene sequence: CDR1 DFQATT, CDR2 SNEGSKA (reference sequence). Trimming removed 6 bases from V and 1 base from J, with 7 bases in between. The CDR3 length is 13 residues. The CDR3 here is CSAWGSYNSPLHF. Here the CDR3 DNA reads TGCAGTGCCTGGGGATCCTATAATTCACCCCTCCACTTT.

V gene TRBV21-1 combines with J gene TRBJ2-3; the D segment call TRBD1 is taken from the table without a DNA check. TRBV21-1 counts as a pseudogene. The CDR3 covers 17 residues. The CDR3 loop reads CASSPRRDRGERDTQYF. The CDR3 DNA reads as TGTGCCAGCAGCCCGAGAAGGGACAGGGGGGAGAGAGATACGCAGTATTTT.

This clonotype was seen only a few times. CDR3 bases: TGTGCCAGCAGCTTAAGGGTTTTGCCCGGGGAGCTGTTTTTT. Translated, it gives CASSLRVLPGELFF. This chain links TRBV11-2 with TRBJ2-2; D unresolved. Deletions cut 2 bases from V and 6 bases from J, with 10 bases between. Germline CDR1 is SGHAT and CDR2 is FQNNGV. The CDR3 totals 14 residues.

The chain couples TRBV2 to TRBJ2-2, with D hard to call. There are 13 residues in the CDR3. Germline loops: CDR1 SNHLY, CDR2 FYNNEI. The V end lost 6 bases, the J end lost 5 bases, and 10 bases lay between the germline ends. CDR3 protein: CASSPVTTGELFF. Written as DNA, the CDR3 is TGTGCCAGCAGCCCCGTAACAACCGGGGAGCTGTTTTTT.

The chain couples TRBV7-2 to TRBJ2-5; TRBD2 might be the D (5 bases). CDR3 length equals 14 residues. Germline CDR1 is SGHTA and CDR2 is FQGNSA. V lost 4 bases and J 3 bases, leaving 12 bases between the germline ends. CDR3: CASSSAAVKETQYF. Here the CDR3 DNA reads TGTGCCAGCAGCTCCGCAGCGGTTAAAGAGACCCAGTACTTC.

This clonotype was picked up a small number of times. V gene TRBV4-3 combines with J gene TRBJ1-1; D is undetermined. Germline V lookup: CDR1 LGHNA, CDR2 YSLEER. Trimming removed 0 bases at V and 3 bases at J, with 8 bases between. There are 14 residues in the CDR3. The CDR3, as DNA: TGCGCCAGCAGCCAAGATTCACGGGACACTGAAGCTTTCTTT. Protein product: CASSQDSRDTEAFF.

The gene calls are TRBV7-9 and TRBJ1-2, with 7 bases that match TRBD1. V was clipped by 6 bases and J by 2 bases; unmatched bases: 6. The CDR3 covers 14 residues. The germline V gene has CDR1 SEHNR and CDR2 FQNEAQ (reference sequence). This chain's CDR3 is CASRSRGGNYGYTF. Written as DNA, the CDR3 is TGTGCCAGCAGGTCCAGGGGGGGCAACTATGGCTACACCTTC.